This TCR beta chain was identified in a study of cytotoxic CD8 clonotypes in ibrutinib-treated CLL (dated by TCRdb to the early 2020s). A note on the overall study: The cohort was composed of some twelve relapsed/refractory and roughly 16 treatment-naive patients; IGHV unmutated status was identified in 17 patients. Responses were partial in some 24 patients and complete in 2; after median roughly 69 months follow-up, about 14 stayed in remission and 12 progressed. Response samples were obtained after a median of approximately twelve months of treatment, with a range of roughly 6 to 36 months. Samples averaged approximately 240,000 productive templates and around 91,000 productive rearrangements. Of the approximately 86 participants in the trial, about two dozen had longitudinal samples available. Cryopreserved peripheral blood mononuclear cells were collected at three points: before therapy, at response, and at either sustained remission or disease progression. All remission and progressive disease samples were collected while patients were still receiving ibrutinib.

On a MiSeq, deep resolution sequencing aimed for a depth between 1 in 1 million and 1 in 200,000 T cells, with each clonotype covered roughly 10x on average. TCR beta libraries were generated with the immunoSEQ hsTCRB Kit. From the authors' description of their analysis: Data were analyzed with ImmunoSEQ Data Assistant and ImmunoSEQ Analyzer, with V, D and J genes assigned per IMGT definitions. Clonality, which ranges from 0 to 1, was calculated as one minus the normalized Shannon entropy of productive rearrangement frequencies. Public clonotype analysis was restricted to overrepresented clonotypes comprising at least 0.05% of each patient's repertoire. Repertoires from thirteen age-matched healthy donors in immuneACCESS were used as clonality controls. TCRdb took over this immuneACCESS table, retaining in-frame rearrangements with V and J assigned. Such tables are incomplete; in checked studies, under half of the missing clones stem from an unresolved V gene, and the remainder is unexplained. V and J calls and clone size are given by that table; D and trimming were obtained from the DNA. Across this sample there are almost 250,000 clones, with roughly 70% seen only once. The top ten clones comprise approximately 15% of the sample.

As encoded in the germline V gene, CDR1 is MDHEN while CDR2 is SYDVKM. V loses 1 base, J loses 3 bases, and the germline ends lie 14 bases apart. Including cysteine and phenylalanine, the CDR3 has 16 amino acids. The entry retains the CDR3 DNA only, 48 bases that are in frame from base 1. What the work shows at the level of the full study, not this receptor alone: Clonality rose at ibrutinib response, remained stable during sustained remission, and dropped back toward baseline at progression. Lymph node repertoires were not examined, and the timing of sampling was not matched between patients in sustained remission and those whose disease progressed. At baseline, clonality was higher than in age-matched healthy donors and showed a strong correlation with circulating CD8+ T-cell counts. Public clonotypes were rare and either shrank or stayed stable during treatment, and the rise in clonality at ibrutinib response reflected expansion of private clonotypes.

Concerning this clone: Its binding antigen is unknown. The record has no base qualities; no much larger clone is one base away.

Interpreted using the paper, the time point label stands for: 24 months on ibrutinib. For TCR beta library preparation, 1.5 to 2 micrograms of genomic DNA was extracted from cryopreserved PBMCs. Longitudinal blood samples from CLL patients on ibrutinib monotherapy underwent high-throughput TCR beta sequencing. The patients took part in an open-label, single-center phase 2 trial of ibrutinib monotherapy. The material was PBMCs, obtained after 24 months of ibrutinib treatment. This TCR was sampled from a human donor with chronic lymphocytic leukemia. The chain is encoded by TRBV28 joined to TRBJ2-3; TRBD2 is perhaps the D gene, given 6 matching bases. The CDR3: CASSLLAARKTDTQYF. In nucleotide form, the sequence is TGTGCCAGCAGTTTATTAGCGGCCCGAAAGACAGATACGCAGTATTTT.